This paragraph covers one TCR beta chain sequence. Its antigen is undetermined. Primers for the PCR totalled 60 Vbeta and 13 Jbeta. Sequencing was performed with immunoSEQ multiplex PCR; in TCRdb, only in-frame clones are kept and a portion is missing. The sample records about 120,000 clones, about 80% being singletons. The sample is drawn from a study of cytomegalovirus exposure and HLA in healthy donors. General observations from the study: CMV antigen specificity of a few CMV-associated chains was confirmed in vitro. Based on reports, TCR beta sequences accurately predicted HLA-A and HLA-B alleles for most subjects.

This CDR3 contains 15 residues. CDR1 is SGHTA, CDR2 FQGNSA, per germline. Trimming took 7 bases from V and 0 from J; bases not matched to a gene: 4. At collection, donors were nominally healthy, but unrecorded immune exposures were probable. This chain links TRBV7-2 with TRBJ2-3; TRBD2 matches 10 bases. Sequencing was done on a sample of PBMCs. This TCR was sampled from a middle-aged woman in good health and CMV-seropositive. This CDR3 is CASKLAGPSTDTQYF. The CDR3 DNA is TGTGCCAGCAAACTAGCGGGACCTAGCACAGATACGCAGTATTTT. Complete variable domain (other parts from reference TRBV7-2 and TRBJ2-3): GAGVSQSPSNKVTEKGKDVELRCDPISGHTALYWYRQSLGQGLEFLIYFQGNSAPDKSGLPSDRFSAERTGGSVSTLTIQRTQQEDSAVYLCASKLAGPSTDTQYFGPGTRLTVL.